These 25 T cell receptor beta chains originate from one sample sequenced in a study of T cell repertoires in cytomegalovirus infection. Each CDR3 protein gets one entry after TCRdb re-called the reads with MiXCR. The sample lists hundreds of thousands of distinct CDR3 sequences, roughly a quarter seen once, with less than 9.5% in the top ten. Sequencing was performed on CD8+ T cells from PBMCs. The receptors originated from a human donor in good health (CMV status not recorded). Some clones in this sample may be carry-over from other donors' samples.

The rearrangement links TRBV7-6 to TRBJ2-2, with D perhaps TRBD2 (7 bases). This CDR3 has 16 residues. Germline lookup yields CDR1 SGHVS and CDR2 FNYEAQ. V shed 5 bases and J shed 4 bases, with 17 bases lying between them. The CDR3 DNA follows: TGTGCCAGCAGCGCACCCGGGGGGCCGGGCACCGGGGAGCTGTTTTTT. It codes for CASSAPGGPGTGELFF. The full variable domain, completed using reference TRBV7-6 and TRBJ2-2, is GAGVSQSPRYKVTKRGQDVALRCDPISGHVSLYWYRQALGQGPEFLTYFNYEAQQDKSGLPNDRFSAERPEGSISTLTIQRTEQRDSAMYRCASSAPGGPGTGELFFGEGSRLTVL.

The chain is built from TRBV9 and TRBJ2-5; TRBD1 aligns across 7 bases. The germline V gene has CDR1 SGDLS and CDR2 YYNGEE. This CDR3 contains 17 residues. Unmatched junction bases numbered 9, after V lost 0 bases and J lost 1 base. The CDR3 spells CASSVEETGQTQETQYF. The CDR3 DNA sequence: TGTGCCAGCAGCGTAGAAGAGACGGGACAGACCCAAGAGACCCAGTACTTC. The full variable domain, with the rest looked up from reference TRBV9 and TRBJ2-5, is DSGVTQTPKHLITATGQRVTLRCSPRSGDLSVYWYQQSLDQGLQFLIQYYNGEERAKGNILERFSAQQFPDLHSELNLSSLELGDSALYFCASSVEETGQTQETQYFGPGTRLLVL.

This chain connects TRBV29-1 to TRBJ2-7, with 7 bases lining up with TRBD1. The CDR3 contains 13 residues. Germline values: CDR1 SQVTM, CDR2 ANQGSEA. V gave up 3 bases and J gave up 1 base; unmatched junction bases: 3. This CDR3 is CSVDRQGSYEQYF. As DNA, the CDR3 is TGCAGCGTTGATCGACAGGGTTCCTACGAGCAGTACTTC.

The sample holds many counts of this clonotype. The J gene is TRBJ2-1, the V gene TRBV28, with D possibly being TRBD1 or TRBD2 (5 bases each). V lost 6 bases and J 4 bases, leaving 16 bases between the germline ends. Germline loops: CDR1 MDHEN, CDR2 SYDVKM. The CDR3 has 15 amino acids. The CDR3 DNA reads TGTGCCAGCAGGCCGAGTTGGGACCAATACAATGAGCAGTTCTTC. Protein sequence: CASRPSWDQYNEQFF.

This clonotype was recorded a few times. The V gene is TRBV29-1, the J gene TRBJ2-1, with TRBD1 identical over 9 bases. V dropped 4 bases and J dropped 8; count of bases not matched to a gene: 12. Germline V gene sequence: CDR1 SQVTM, CDR2 ANQGSEA. The CDR3 sequence is 15 residues long. CDR3 residues: CSVVIWDRDRDEQFF. Written as DNA, the CDR3 is TGCAGCGTTGTTATATGGGACAGGGATAGAGATGAGCAGTTCTTC.

This clonotype was observed at least ten times. CDR3 nucleotide sequence: TGTGCCAGCAGCTTAAGCGGGGGGCCCTCTCCCTACGAGCAGTACTTC. Translating gives CASSLSGGPSPYEQYF. The rearrangement uses TRBV7-9 and TRBJ2-7; 9 bases line up with TRBD2. This CDR3 comprises 16 residues. Germline V gene data show CDR1 as SEHNR and CDR2 as FQNEAQ (reference sequence). Trimming at V came to 2 bases and at J to 2 bases, leaving 7 bases not matched to a gene. The complete variable domain, with remaining parts taken from reference TRBV7-9 and TRBJ2-7, reads DTGVSQNPRHKITKRGQNVTFRCDPISEHNRLYWYRQTLGQGPEFLTYFQNEAQLEKSRLLSDRFSAERPKGSFSTLEIQRTEQGDSAMYLCASSLSGGPSPYEQYFGPGTRLTVT.

This clonotype was counted many times. The rearrangement links TRBV25-1 to TRBJ2-3, with D unresolved. The CDR3 is 10 amino acids. Germline CDR1 is MGHDK and CDR2 is SYGVNS. Trimming removed 5 bases from V and 3 bases from J, with 0 bases in between. The CDR3 is CASSTDTQYF. The CDR3 coding sequence is TGTGCCAGCAGTACAGATACGCAGTATTTT.

This clonotype was detected a few times. The V call is TRBV4-3, the J call TRBJ2-2; 7 bases match TRBD2. Per the germline V gene, CDR1 is LGHNA and CDR2 is YSLEER. The CDR3 has 16 residues. The ends lost 1 base at V and 4 bases at J; junction bases unmatched: 6. The CDR3 region is CASSQAGTGGTGELFF. The CDR3 DNA follows: TGCGCCAGCAGCCAAGCCGGAACGGGGGGCACCGGGGAGCTGTTTTTT.

J is TRBJ1-5 and V is TRBV24-1, with unresolved D. Trimming left V 4 bases short and J 8 bases short, with 8 bases between. The CDR3 is 12 residues long. Germline lookup yields CDR1 KGHDR and CDR2 SFDVKD. The CDR3: CATSEFGEPQHF. CDR3 bases: TGTGCCACCAGTGAGTTTGGGGAGCCCCAGCATTTT.

This clonotype was seen a few times. The chain joins TRBV2 to TRBJ1-2, with D tentatively TRBD1 (6 bases). The germline V gene has CDR1 SNHLY and CDR2 FYNNEI. Between the trimmed V and J ends, which lost 5 bases and 13 bases, there was a span of 29 bases. There are 16 residues in the CDR3. The CDR3 region is CASSFVRDKGLQSITF. The CDR3 DNA reads TGTGCCAGCAGTTTTGTCCGGGACAAAGGTCTACAGTCTATCACCTTC.

The chain combines TRBV11-2 with TRBJ2-7; possible D gene TRBD1, 6 bases. This CDR3 has 13 residues. Germline V gene data show CDR1 as SGHAT and CDR2 as FQNNGV. V gave up 5 bases and J gave up 4 bases, with 12 bases separating them. The CDR3 DNA follows: TGTGCCAGCAGCCCTCAGGGGCCTTACGAGCAGTACTTC. Protein sequence: CASSPQGPYEQYF.

The CDR3 DNA reads as TGTGCCATCAGTTACTCGGCTAGCGGGGGACCATACGAGCAGTACGTC. Protein sequence: CAISYSASGGPYEQYV. The V and J genes are TRBV6-2 or TRBV6-3 and TRBJ2-7; 10 bases match TRBD2. In germline, CDR1 is MNHEY, CDR2 SVGEGT. The CDR3 extends over 16 amino acids.

The chain couples TRBV20-1 to TRBJ2-7, with TRBD1 matching 9 bases. Germline V gene lookup returns CDR1 DFQATT and CDR2 SNEGSKA (reference sequence). The CDR3 is 15 residues long. V was clipped by 5 bases and J by 2 bases; unmatched bases: 10. CDR3 residues: CSAPRQGGPTYEQYF. The CDR3 DNA sequence: TGCAGTGCTCCGAGACAGGGGGGCCCTACCTACGAGCAGTACTTC.

This clonotype was counted between two and nine times. This sequence joins TRBV4-2 and TRBJ1-2; TRBD1 might be the D (5 bases). CDR1 LGHNA and CDR2 YNFKEQ come from the germline V gene. The CDR3 sequence is 14 residues long. V dropped 1 base and J dropped 5 bases, with 11 bases sitting between them. CDR3: CASSQGGVSYGYTF. The CDR3 DNA reads as TGTGCCAGCAGCCAAGGAGGGGTTTCGTATGGCTACACCTTC.

J is TRBJ2-7 and V is TRBV4-2, with D perhaps TRBD2 (5 bases). Germline values: CDR1 LGHNA, CDR2 YNFKEQ. The CDR3 is 15 residues long. The germline V and J ends were trimmed by 0 bases and 0 bases, with 9 bases remaining between them. CDR3 amino acids: CASSQEQTISYEQYV. For the CDR3, the DNA is TGTGCCAGCAGCCAAGAACAGACTATCTCCTACGAGCAGTACGTC.

The J gene is TRBJ1-4, the V gene TRBV4-1, with a weak D call TRBD1 (5 bases). V was shortened by 3 bases and J by 8 bases, with 16 bases between the two germline ends. The CDR3 contains 15 residues. Germline CDR1 reads MGHRA; CDR2 reads YSYEKL. DNA of the CDR3: TGCGCCAGCAGCCAGGGCGACCAGCGGGGCGAAAAACTGTTTTTT. Amino acid sequence: CASSQGDQRGEKLFF.

The gene calls are TRBV2 and TRBJ2-1, with TRBD2 identical over 8 bases. The CDR3 contains 14 residues. Germline-derived CDR1 and CDR2 are SNHLY and FYNNEI. Unmatched junction bases numbered 5, after V lost 2 bases and J lost 8 bases. In DNA form, the CDR3 reads TGTGCCAGCAGTGAACGGGGGGGCAACGATGAGCAGTTCTTC. The encoded protein is CASSERGGNDEQFF.

This clonotype has a count of ten or more. The chain carries TRBV28 and TRBJ2-1; D assignment may be TRBD1 or TRBD2 (5 bases each). Trimming took 3 bases from V and 4 from J, leaving 10 bases between them. Germline V gives CDR1 MDHEN, CDR2 SYDVKM. The CDR3 is 14 residues long. CDR3 sequence: CASSFEGFYNEQFF. DNA of the CDR3: TGTGCCAGCAGTTTTGAGGGGTTTTACAATGAGCAGTTCTTC.

Only a few counts were recorded for this clonotype. The chain recombines TRBV20-1 with TRBJ2-3; 9 nucleotides agree with TRBD2. CDR1 is DFQATT, CDR2 SNEGSKA, per germline (reference sequence). This CDR3 spans 15 amino acids. V trimming: 6 bases; J trimming: 2 bases; junction bases outside the gene matches: 9. For the CDR3, the DNA is TGCAGTGCCCGAAATAGCGGGGGTTACACAGATACGCAGTATTTT. Its translation: CSARNSGGYTDTQYF.

This clonotype has a count of ten or more. V gene TRBV7-2 combines with J gene TRBJ2-5; D tentatively reads TRBD1 or TRBD2 (5 bases each). V was clipped by 1 base and J by 0 bases, with 9 bases between them. The germline V gene has CDR1 SGHTA and CDR2 FQGNSA. The CDR3 has 15 amino acids. CDR3: CASSLGLGDQETQYF. The DNA for the CDR3 is TGTGCCAGCAGCTTAGGTCTGGGGGACCAAGAGACCCAGTACTTC.

Details on this clonotype: This may arise from a read error, as a much more abundant clone is one base away. V gene TRBV2 combines with J gene TRBJ2-4; 11 bases are shared with TRBD2. The V segment lost 7 bases and the J segment 0 bases; nucleotides outside the gene matches: 20. CDR3 size: 21 residues. The germline V gene encodes CDR1 SNHLY and CDR2 FYNNEI. CDR3 sequence (DNA): TGTGCCAGCATCATTAAAATTGGAGGGACTAGCGGACAGCTAGCCAAAAACATTCAGTACTTC. The encoded protein is CASIIKIGGTSGQLAKNIQYF.

This clonotype was observed a few times. The chain has TRBV28 and TRBJ2-1, with D uncertain. This CDR3 has 12 residues. The V and J ends lost 5 bases and 12 bases respectively, with 14 bases between them. Germline V CDR1 and CDR2: MDHEN, SYDVKM. The CDR3 sequence is CASSPDRASQFF. The CDR3 coding sequence is TGTGCCAGCAGTCCAGATAGAGCCTCGCAGTTCTTC. The entire variable domain, with the rest obtained from reference TRBV28 and TRBJ2-1, is as follows: DVKVTQSSRYLVKRTGEKVFLECVQDMDHENMFWYRQDPGLGLRLIYFSYDVKMKEKGDIPEGYSVSREKKERFSLILESASTNQTSMYLCASSPDRASQFFGPGTRLTVL.

This clonotype appeared many times. The V call is TRBV12-3 or TRBV12-4, the J call TRBJ2-3, with 7 bases matching TRBD2. The CDR3 spans 16 residues. The J segment lost 5 bases and the V segment lost 7 bases, leaving 15 bases of the junction unmatched. As DNA, the CDR3 is TGTGCCAGCACCAGTAGCGGGTTTGGGCATGAAGATACGCAGTATTTT. It translates to CASTSSGFGHEDTQYF.

This clonotype was detected many times. V and J are TRBV4-1 and TRBJ1-2; 8 bases fit TRBD1. The J segment lost 8 bases and the V segment lost 1 base, leaving 6 bases of the junction unmatched. The CDR3 is made up of 14 amino acids. The V gene's germline CDR1 is MGHRA and CDR2 YSYEKL. CDR3 nucleotide sequence: TGCGCCAGCAGCCAAGCTCGGACAGGGTACGGCTACACCTTC. Translation gives CASSQARTGYGYTF.

This clonotype was counted at least ten times. The chain is built from TRBV7-8 and TRBJ1-1; D call uncertain. CDR3 size: 14 residues. With 2 bases removed from V and 1 base from J, the gap between germline ends came to 8 bases. Germline CDR1 reads SGHVS; CDR2 reads FQNEAQ. CDR3 amino acids: CASSLFVGNTEAFF. CDR3 bases: TGTGCCAGCAGCTTATTCGTCGGGAACACTGAAGCTTTCTTT. The full variable domain, rest sourced from reference TRBV7-8 and TRBJ1-1, is GAGVSQSPRYKVAKRGQDVALRCDPISGHVSLFWYQQALGQGPEFLTYFQNEAQLDKSGLPSDRFFAERPEGSVSTLKIQRTQQEDSAVYLCASSLFVGNTEAFFGQGTRLTVV.